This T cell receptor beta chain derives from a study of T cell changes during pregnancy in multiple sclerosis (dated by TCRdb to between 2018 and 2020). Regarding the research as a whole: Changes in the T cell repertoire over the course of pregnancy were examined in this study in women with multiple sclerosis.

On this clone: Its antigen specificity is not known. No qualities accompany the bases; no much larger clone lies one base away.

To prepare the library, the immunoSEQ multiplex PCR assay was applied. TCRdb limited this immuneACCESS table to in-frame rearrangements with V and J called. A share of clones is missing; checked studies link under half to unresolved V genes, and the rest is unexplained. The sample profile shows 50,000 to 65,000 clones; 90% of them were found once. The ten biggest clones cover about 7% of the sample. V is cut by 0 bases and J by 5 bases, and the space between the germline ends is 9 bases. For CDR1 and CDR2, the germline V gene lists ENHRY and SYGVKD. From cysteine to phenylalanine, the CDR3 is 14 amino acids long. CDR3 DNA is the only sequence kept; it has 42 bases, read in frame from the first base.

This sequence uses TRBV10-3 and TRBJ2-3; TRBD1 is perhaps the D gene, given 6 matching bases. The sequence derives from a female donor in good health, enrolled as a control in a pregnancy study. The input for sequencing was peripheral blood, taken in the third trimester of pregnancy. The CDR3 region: CAISESIGGDTQYF. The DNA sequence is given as TGTGCCATCAGTGAGTCGATAGGGGGAGATACGCAGTATTTT.